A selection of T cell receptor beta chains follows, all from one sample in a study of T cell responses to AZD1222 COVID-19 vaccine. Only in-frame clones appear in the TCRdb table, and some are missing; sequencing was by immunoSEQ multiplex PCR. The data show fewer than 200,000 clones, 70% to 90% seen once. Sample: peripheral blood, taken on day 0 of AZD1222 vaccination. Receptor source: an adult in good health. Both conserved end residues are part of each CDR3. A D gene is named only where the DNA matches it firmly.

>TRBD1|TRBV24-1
CATSDGNRGISNQPQHF
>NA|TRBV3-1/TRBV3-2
CASSQATGKADGYTF
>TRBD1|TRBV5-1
CASNGVRQGSTGELFF
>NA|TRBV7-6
CASSLGAGGTTEAFF
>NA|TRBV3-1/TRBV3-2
CASSQGLDTAYGYTF
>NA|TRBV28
CASSYVGGRSEKLFF
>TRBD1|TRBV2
CASTPMEGQGEEKLFF
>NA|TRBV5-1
CASSQGSGNTIYF
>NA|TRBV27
CASKGLYNSPLHF
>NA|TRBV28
CASSQNYGYTF
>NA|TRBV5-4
CASSLAWGSETQYF
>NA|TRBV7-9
CASSLTQQQYSGNTIYF
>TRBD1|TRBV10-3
CAISENPPGAGGLTGANVLTF